The 29 T cell receptor beta chains reported below all come from one sample, sequenced in a study of blood T cell repertoires in COVID-19. Produced via immunoSEQ multiplex PCR; TCRdb's table is partial and in-frame only. The data show some 87,000 clones, approximately 80% seen once. What was sequenced was peripheral blood. The receptors derive from a human donor in a cohort sampled during active COVID-19.

This chain uses TRBV28 with TRBJ1-1; D unclear. V lost 3 bases and J 0 bases, leaving 8 bases between the germline ends. This CDR3 region has 14 residues. CDR1 and CDR2 from the germline V gene are MDHEN and SYDVKM. The DNA of the CDR3 is TGTGCCAGCAGTTTGGGGAGAGTGAACACTGAAGCTTTCTTT. This gives the protein CASSLGRVNTEAFF. Using reference TRBV28 and TRBJ1-1 for the parts outside the CDR3, the full variable domain is DVKVTQSSRYLVKRTGEKVFLECVQDMDHENMFWYRQDPGLGLRLIYFSYDVKMKEKGDIPEGYSVSREKKERFSLILESASTNQTSMYLCASSLGRVNTEAFFGQGTRLTVV.

The chain recombines TRBV7-9 with TRBJ1-1, with 9 bases lining up with TRBD1. CDR3 length: 15 amino acids. CDR1 and CDR2 from the germline V gene are SEHNR and FQNEAQ (reference sequence). V dropped 5 bases and J dropped 3; count of bases not matched to a gene: 7. This chain's CDR3 is CASSIQGALDTEAFF. The CDR3 bases are TGTGCCAGCAGCATACAGGGGGCGTTGGACACTGAAGCTTTCTTT.

The CDR3 protein is CATLEAANYGYTF. Here the CDR3 DNA reads TGTGCCACCCTGGAGGCAGCTAACTATGGCTACACCTTC. The chain has TRBV28 and TRBJ1-2; D is ambiguous. The V gene lost 10 bases and the J gene lost 0 bases, with 12 bases spanning the gap. CDR1 and CDR2 from the germline V gene are MDHEN and SYDVKM. This CDR3 is 13 amino acids long.

The V call is TRBV12-5, the J call TRBJ2-6; D might be TRBD2 (5 bases). Germline assignment: CDR1 LGHNT and CDR2 FRNRAP. V lost 1 base and J lost 3, with 16 bases in between. This CDR3 region has 18 residues. This CDR3 reads CASGLDHGLTGGANVLTF. The CDR3 DNA sequence: TGTGCTAGTGGTTTGGACCACGGACTCACTGGTGGGGCCAACGTCCTGACTTTC.

The chain recombines TRBV19 with TRBJ2-3; TRBD2 matches 7 bases. Per the germline V gene, CDR1 is LNHDA and CDR2 is SQIVND (reference sequence). With 7 bases clipped from V and 1 base from J, the junction kept 5 bases outside the gene matches. The CDR3 is 14 residues long. CDR3 DNA: TGTGCCAGTACCCAGCGGGGTGGCACAGATACGCAGTATTTT. Amino acids: CASTQRGGTDTQYF. The full variable domain, completed using reference TRBV19 and TRBJ2-3, is DGGITQSPKYLFRKEGQNVTLSCEQNLNHDAMYWYRQDPGQGLRLIYYSQIVNDFQKGDIAEGYSVSREKKESFPLTVTSAQKNPTAFYLCASTQRGGTDTQYFGPGTRLTVL.

The genes are TRBV7-3 and TRBJ1-6, with D possibly TRBD1 on 5 matching bases. Germline-derived CDR1 and CDR2 are SGHTA and FQGTGA. Trimming took off 7 bases at V and 10 bases at J, with 17 bases between the two ends. There are 14 residues in the CDR3. The DNA for the CDR3 is TGTGCCAGCACCACAACACCGGGGGTATCACCCCTCCACTTT. Translating gives CASTTTPGVSPLHF.

This chain uses TRBV7-8 with TRBJ2-3; 9 bases align to TRBD1. The CDR3 totals 15 residues. J gave up 10 bases and V 5 bases, and 13 bases lay outside the gene matches. Germline lookup yields CDR1 SGHVS and CDR2 FQNEAQ. CDR3 sequence reads: CASSARDRAGPAQYF. For the CDR3, the DNA is TGTGCCAGCAGCGCCCGGGACAGGGCTGGCCCAGCGCAGTATTTT.

J is TRBJ1-1 and V is TRBV5-1; TRBD1 is a possible D gene (5 bases). Germline-derived CDR1 and CDR2 are SGHRS and YFSETQ. The length of the CDR3 is 13 residues. Trimming removed 6 bases at V and 6 bases at J, with 15 bases between. The CDR3 is CASNYRDSAEAFF. DNA for the CDR3: TGCGCCAGCAACTACCGGGACTCCGCTGAAGCTTTCTTT. The variable domain in full, with the rest retrieved from reference TRBV5-1 and TRBJ1-1, is KAGVTQTPRYLIKTRGQQVTLSCSPISGHRSVSWYQQTPGQGLQFLFEYFSETQRNKGNFPGRFSGRQFSNSRSEMNVSTLELGDSALYLCASNYRDSAEAFFGQGTRLTVV.

The rearrangement joins TRBV3-1 (or the pseudogene TRBV3-2) to TRBJ2-3; D may be TRBD2 (6 bases). Germline assignment: CDR1 LGHDT and CDR2 YNNKEL (reference sequence). The CDR3 runs 17 residues. Trimming took off 4 bases at V and 1 base at J, with 18 bases between the two ends. The CDR3 sequence: CASSPSRLGVGTDTQYF. The DNA of the CDR3 is TGTGCCAGCAGCCCCAGTCGACTAGGTGTGGGCACAGATACGCAGTATTTT.

This clone was observed a few times. This sequence joins TRBV18 and TRBJ2-7; a weak D match, TRBD1 (6 bases). From germline, CDR1 is KGHSH and CDR2 LQKENI. CDR3 length equals 16 residues. The V end lost 0 bases, the J end lost 6 bases, and 18 bases lay between the germline ends. The CDR3 region is CASSPPLSTGSSEQYF. CDR3 DNA: TGTGCCAGCTCACCACCTCTTTCGACAGGCAGCTCCGAGCAGTACTTC. The complete variable domain, with remaining parts taken from reference TRBV18 and TRBJ2-7, reads NAGVMQNPRHLVRRRGQEARLRCSPMKGHSHVYWYRQLPEEGLKFMVYLQKENIIDESGMPKERFSAEFPKEGPSILRIQQVVRGDSAAYFCASSPPLSTGSSEQYFGPGTRLTVT.

J is TRBJ2-7 and V is TRBV5-6, with 11 bases aligning to TRBD1. Trimming cost V 4 bases and J 0 bases; bases outside gene matches: 3. The CDR3 totals 15 residues. Per the germline V gene, CDR1 is SGHDT and CDR2 is YYEEEE. CDR3 coding DNA: TGTGCCAGCAGCAGAGGGACAGGGGGCTCCTACGAGCAGTACTTC. As protein: CASSRGTGGSYEQYF. The full variable domain, rest sourced from reference TRBV5-6 and TRBJ2-7, is DAGVTQSPTHLIKTRGQQVTLRCSPKSGHDTVSWYQQALGQGPQFIFQYYEEEERQRGNFPDRFSGHQFPNYSSELNVNALLLGDSALYLCASSRGTGGSYEQYFGPGTRLTVT.

This clone showed up just once. The genes are TRBV7-2 and TRBJ1-1, with 7 bases fitting TRBD1. Unmatched junction bases numbered 5, after V lost 4 bases and J lost 0 bases. This CDR3 is built from 15 residues. CDR1 is SGHTA, CDR2 FQGNSA, per germline. The CDR3 DNA is TGTGCCAGCAGCTCCCGGACAGGTATGAACACTGAAGCTTTCTTT. It is translated as CASSSRTGMNTEAFF.

This chain uses TRBV14 with TRBJ1-4, with D unclear. Germline values: CDR1 SGHDN, CDR2 FVKESK. V was trimmed by 0 bases and J by 3 bases, leaving 8 bases between them. The CDR3 has 15 amino acids. The CDR3 nucleotides are TGTGCCAGCAGCCAAGAGCGGGGTGCTAATGAAAAACTGTTTTTT. It specifies CASSQERGANEKLFF.

The chain employs TRBV5-4 and TRBJ2-2; D not certain. Germline CDR1 SGHNT, CDR2 YYREEE (reference sequence). V dropped 1 base and J dropped 6 bases, with 16 bases sitting between them. CDR3 size: 16 residues. The CDR3 loop reads CASSLPRPSGSGELFF. DNA of the CDR3: TGTGCCAGCAGCTTGCCAAGACCCTCAGGATCCGGGGAGCTGTTTTTT.

This clone was observed once. The V and J genes are TRBV3-1 (or the pseudogene TRBV3-2) and TRBJ2-7, with TRBD2 as a possible D gene (6 bases). The germline gives CDR1 LGHDT, CDR2 YNNKEL (reference sequence). CDR3 size: 15 residues. V lost 6 bases and J lost 4, with 19 bases in between. CDR3 protein: CASRPPRRGHYEQYF. In DNA, the CDR3 is TGTGCCAGCAGACCACCTCGGAGGGGCCATTACGAGCAGTACTTC.

In this sample, this clone turned up a few times. The V call is TRBV11-2, the J call TRBJ2-1; 13 positions match TRBD2. This CDR3 has 15 amino acids. With 7 bases clipped from V and 10 bases from J, the junction kept 10 bases outside the gene matches. Germline loops: CDR1 SGHAT, CDR2 FQNNGV. CDR3 region: CASKLRTSGRAEQFF. CDR3 bases: TGTGCCAGCAAGCTTAGGACTAGCGGGAGAGCCGAGCAGTTCTTC. The whole variable domain, filled in from reference TRBV11-2 and TRBJ2-1, reads EAGVAQSPRYKIIEKRQSVAFWCNPISGHATLYWYQQILGQGPKLLIQFQNNGVVDDSQLPKDRFSAERLKGVDSTLKIQPAKLEDSAVYLCASKLRTSGRAEQFFGPGTRLTVL.

The chain recombines TRBV25-1 with TRBJ2-7; possible D gene TRBD1, 5 bases. Per the germline V gene, CDR1 is MGHDK and CDR2 is SYGVNS. V lost 6 bases and J lost 0, with 9 bases in between. The length of the CDR3 is 13 residues. The CDR3, as DNA: TGTGCCAGCAGGATTGACAGCTCCTACGAGCAGTACTTC. Protein product: CASRIDSSYEQYF.

The chain carries TRBV7-2 and TRBJ2-1, with D perhaps matching TRBD2 (5 bases). Germline-derived CDR1 and CDR2 are SGHTA and FQGNSA. The germline V and J ends were trimmed by 8 bases and 7 bases, with 15 bases remaining between them. The CDR3 is 13 residues long. The CDR3 reads CASHLASGNEQFF. DNA of the CDR3: TGTGCCAGCCACTTAGCGTCGGGAAATGAGCAGTTCTTC.

The chain recombines TRBV28 with TRBJ2-7; possible D gene TRBD2, 6 bases. Trimming stripped 5 bases from V and 2 bases from J, with 28 bases between. The CDR3 consists of 19 residues. Germline-derived CDR1 and CDR2 are MDHEN and SYDVKM. CDR3 sequence (DNA): TGTGCCAGCAGTCCGGGTGTTCTAGCGTTCCCCCTCTCAACCTACGAGCAGTACTTC. Translated, it gives CASSPGVLAFPLSTYEQYF.

The chain employs TRBV2 and TRBJ2-1; the D is unclear. Germline CDR1 and CDR2: SNHLY and FYNNEI. V lost 10 bases to trimming and J lost 10 bases, with 20 bases between them. The CDR3 runs to 13 residues. The CDR3 sequence: CATGRPGLREQFF. DNA for the CDR3: TGTGCCACAGGCCGGCCCGGCCTGAGAGAGCAGTTCTTC.

J is TRBJ2-2 and V is TRBV24-1; perhaps TRBD2 as D (6 bases). The germline V gene has CDR1 KGHDR and CDR2 SFDVKD. Trimming removed 0 bases from V and 4 bases from J, with 11 bases in between. The CDR3 has 16 amino acids. Here the CDR3 reads CATSDLRGTGTGELFF. CDR3 nucleotide sequence: TGTGCCACCAGTGATTTGCGAGGGACTGGCACCGGGGAGCTGTTTTTT.

The CDR3 region has the DNA TGTGCCAGCGGGGGGACTAGTCACGAGCAGTACTTC. It codes for CASGGTSHEQYF. The chain links TRBV7-9 to TRBJ2-7; 8 bases are a match to TRBD2. The J segment lost 5 bases and the V segment lost 8 bases, leaving 5 bases of the junction unmatched. The CDR3 runs 12 residues. Germline V gene data show CDR1 as SEHNR and CDR2 as FQNEAQ (reference sequence). The full variable domain, rest sourced from reference TRBV7-9 and TRBJ2-7, is DTGVSQNPRHKITKRGQNVTFRCDPISEHNRLYWYRQTLGQGPEFLTYFQNEAQLEKSRLLSDRFSAERPKGSFSTLEIQRTEQGDSAMYLCASGGTSHEQYFGPGTRLTVT.

The chain has TRBV18 and TRBJ2-2, with D tentatively TRBD1 (5 bases). Between the trimmed V and J ends, which lost 3 bases and 5 bases, there was a span of 19 bases. The CDR3 length is 17 residues. The V gene's germline CDR1 is KGHSH and CDR2 LQKENI. CDR3 amino acids: CASSPSRTKGLTGELFF. DNA for the CDR3: TGTGCCAGCTCACCCTCCCGAACGAAGGGGCTAACCGGGGAGCTGTTTTTT.

The chain recombines TRBV27 with TRBJ2-5, with 8 bases identical to TRBD1. CDR3 length: 17 residues. The V gene end was trimmed by 0 bases and the J gene end by 4 bases; junction bases not matched to a gene: 10. The germline gives CDR1 MNHEY, CDR2 SMNVEV (reference sequence). The CDR3 region has the DNA TGTGCCAGCAGTTTATCGACATCGGCAGGGGGCGCAGAGACCCAGTACTTC. It yields the protein CASSLSTSAGGAETQYF.

V is TRBV11-1 and J is TRBJ2-2; 7 bases are shared with TRBD2. CDR3 length equals 15 residues. The trim removed 5 bases at V and 7 bases at J, leaving 10 bases unmatched. CDR1 is SGHAT, CDR2 FQDESV, per germline (reference sequence). CDR3 residues: CASSPATRTSGELFF. The CDR3 nucleotides read TGTGCCAGCAGCCCGGCAACCCGGACTAGCGGGGAGCTGTTTTTT.

V usage is TRBV25-1 and J usage is TRBJ2-3; D is undetermined. The V gene lost 0 bases and the J gene lost 10 bases, with 8 bases spanning the gap. The CDR3 spans 12 residues. Germline V lookup: CDR1 MGHDK, CDR2 SYGVNS. DNA for the CDR3: TGTGCCAGCAGTGAATACGGTGGAGCGCAGTATTTT. Translation gives CASSEYGGAQYF.

V is TRBV5-4 and J is TRBJ1-2; D unclear. The germline V and J ends were trimmed by 4 bases and 7 bases, with 8 bases remaining between them. Germline loops: CDR1 SGHNT, CDR2 YYREEE (reference sequence). This CDR3 spans 11 amino acids. The CDR3 sequence: CASSVGGGYTF. The CDR3 DNA is TGTGCCAGCAGCGTAGGCGGTGGCTACACCTTC.

V and J are TRBV4-3 and TRBJ2-5, with 10 positions matching TRBD2. The CDR3 has 18 residues. After removal of 0 bases from V and 0 bases from J, the junction contained 7 bases not matched to a gene. Germline CDR1 reads LGHNA; CDR2 reads YSLEER. CDR3 in amino acids: CASSQDRDSGGYQETQYF. The CDR3 DNA follows: TGCGCCAGCAGCCAAGATCGGGATAGCGGGGGGTACCAAGAGACCCAGTACTTC.

This clone was seen once. The V gene is TRBV9, the J gene TRBJ2-2; D is perhaps TRBD2 (6 bases). Germline CDR1 SGDLS, CDR2 YYNGEE. Between the trimmed V and J ends, which lost 0 bases and 4 bases, there was a span of 10 bases. There are 15 residues in the CDR3. CDR3 nucleotide sequence: TGTGCCAGCAGCGTAGCGGGAGTTGCCACCGGGGAGCTGTTTTTT. Its protein product is CASSVAGVATGELFF.